Detailed here is one T cell receptor beta chain. What it recognizes is unknown. Germline loops: CDR1 MNHNS, CDR2 SASEGT. CDR3 length: 15 amino acids. This sample stems from a study of T cells expressing NK-cell markers. Study summary: Sequencing covered eight donors, seven HCMV-seropositive and one seronegative. Findings and caveats of the study: In several donors, dominant CD3+CD56+NKG2C+ clonotypes ranked among the top 10 CD8+ clonotypes. In a few donors, dominant clonotypes made up about 25-65% of CD3+CD56-NKG2C+ cells.

Scientists made TCR beta cDNA using 5'RACE template switching with UMIs. TCRdb reanalyzed the 5' RACE reads, giving one entry per CDR3 protein sequence and no DNA. The sample table includes a few hundred thousand distinct CDR3 sequences. Sequencing input: blood T cells: a sorted CD56 or NKG2C T cell subset, CD4+ or CD8+ T cells, or bulk PBMC T cells (not recorded which). V is TRBV6-1 and J is TRBJ2-2; TCRdb calls TRBD1, which cannot be checked without DNA. This TCR was recovered from a young man in good health. The CDR3 reads CASRGQGANTGELFF.